The entry below gives a single T cell receptor beta chain sequence along with its context. The antigen is not known. The data stem from a study of OX40 agonist ivuxolimab in advanced cancers. There are 13 residues in the CDR3. Deletions cut 5 bases from V and 1 base from J, with 9 bases between. CDR1 and CDR2 from the germline V gene are SGHRS and YFSETQ. Study outcomes and limitations: Antigens targeted by the expanded peripheral T cells were not determined. Certain nonresponding patients likewise had low normalized T-cell clonal expansion. Both blood CD4+ and CD8+ T cells showed clonal growth by week 6 at 0.1 to 3.0 mg/kg.

The repertoire was sequenced with immunoSEQ multiplex PCR; TCRdb's copy has only in-frame clones and lacks some. The data contain about 80,000 clones, approximately 85% of them singletons. Systemic immunosuppression or autoimmune disease history was grounds to exclude patients. The receptor was derived from an adult with an advanced solid tumor such as melanoma, head and neck, liver or kidney cancer. The genes are TRBV5-1 and TRBJ2-5; TRBD2 might be the D (5 bases). Sequences were derived from CD4+ or CD8+ T cells sorted from blood, sampled in a trial of the OX40 agonist ivuxolimab. The chain's CDR3 is CASSEGPQETQYF. CDR3 DNA: TGCGCCAGCAGTGAGGGCCCCCAAGAGACCCAGTACTTC.